The 23 T cell receptor beta chains in this list originate from one sample, sequenced in a study of control samples from healthy donors and cancer patients. The assay was immunoSEQ multiplex PCR, and TCRdb's table has in-frame clones only and misses some. Seen here are 50,000 to 75,000 clones, nearly 90% observed once, and the top ten hold over 5%. Sequenced material: PBMCs. Receptors originate from a man in his sixties with colorectal cancer.

This clone was detected a few times. The chain employs TRBV7-2 and TRBJ1-2; D is unclear. V was clipped by 0 bases and J by 1 base, with 9 bases between them. Germline-derived CDR1 and CDR2 are SGHTA and FQGNSA. This CDR3 region has 15 residues. CDR3 loop: CASSLADLNNYGYTF. CDR3 DNA sequence: TGTGCCAGCAGCTTAGCCGATTTAAATAACTATGGCTACACCTTC.

The chain carries TRBV6-1 and TRBJ2-5, with a weak D call TRBD1 (6 bases). This CDR3 spans 16 amino acids. Germline-derived CDR1 and CDR2 are MNHNS and SASEGT. Trimming left V 0 bases short and J 0 bases short, with 11 bases between. The chain's CDR3 is CASSEAGASHQETQYF. The CDR3 DNA follows: TGTGCCAGCAGTGAAGCGGGGGCCAGCCACCAAGAGACCCAGTACTTC.

The chain recombines TRBV6-1 with TRBJ1-6; TRBD1 might be the D (5 bases). Germline CDR1 MNHNS, CDR2 SASEGT. Trimming pared 3 bases from V and 10 bases from J, leaving 19 bases between. The CDR3 is made up of 16 amino acids. CDR3: CASSDYGASIRSPLHF. CDR3 nucleotide sequence: TGTGCCAGCAGTGATTACGGGGCGTCGATTCGATCACCCCTCCACTTT.

The chain recombines TRBV10-3 with TRBJ2-7; D is uncertain. Trimming shortened V by 5 bases and J by 1 base, and 6 bases separated the two germline ends. This CDR3 has 12 residues. The germline V gene encodes CDR1 ENHRY and CDR2 SYGVKD. In nucleotides, the CDR3 is TGTGCCATCAGTACCGGATCCTACGAGCAGTACTTC. Its protein is CAISTGSYEQYF.

This sequence joins TRBV5-4 and TRBJ2-2, with 7 bases lining up with TRBD2. This CDR3 comprises 16 residues. The V gene's germline CDR1 is SGHNT and CDR2 YYREEE (reference sequence). V lost 6 bases, J lost 4 bases, and 12 bases stayed unmatched. The CDR3 nucleotides read TGTGCCAGCACCTCGGGAGGAGGGGCCCTCACCGGGGAGCTGTTTTTT. It translates to CASTSGGGALTGELFF.

The genes are TRBV19 and TRBJ2-6; 8 bases map to TRBD1. The CDR3 extends over 17 amino acids. Trimming took 6 bases from V and 3 from J; bases not matched to a gene: 10. Germline CDR1 LNHDA, CDR2 SQIVND (reference sequence). The CDR3: CASRPGQGADGANVLTF. The CDR3 DNA reads TGTGCCAGTAGGCCCGGGCAGGGGGCGGATGGGGCCAACGTCCTGACTTTC.

CDR3 bases: TGTGCCAGCAGCGGCCCGGGGACAGATACGCAGTATTTT. It encodes CASSGPGTDTQYF. The J gene is TRBJ2-3, the V gene TRBV9, with D perhaps matching TRBD2 (5 bases). The CDR3 is 13 residues long. Germline V gives CDR1 SGDLS, CDR2 YYNGEE. Trimming left V 3 bases short and J 3 bases short, with 8 bases between.

This clone was seen a single time. This chain connects TRBV5-6 to TRBJ1-4; D is possibly TRBD1 (5 bases). The CDR3 has 16 amino acids. In germline, CDR1 is SGHDT, CDR2 YYEEEE. V dropped 0 bases and J dropped 8 bases, with 17 bases sitting between them. The CDR3 here is CASSLVALGVEEKLFF. CDR3 DNA: TGTGCCAGCAGCTTGGTGGCCCTAGGGGTGGAGGAAAAACTGTTTTTT.

The CDR3 sequence: CASSLGLVGTGELFF. The DNA for the CDR3 is TGCGCCAGCAGCTTGGGACTAGTCGGCACCGGGGAGCTGTTTTTT. The rearrangement links TRBV5-1 to TRBJ2-2; a weak D match, TRBD2 (6 bases). Trimming removed 0 bases from V and 4 bases from J, with 10 bases in between. Germline CDR1 and CDR2: SGHRS and YFSETQ. This CDR3 has 15 residues.

This chain connects TRBV2 to TRBJ1-1, with D perhaps matching TRBD1 (5 bases). Trimming shortened V by 6 bases and J by 6 bases, and 8 bases separated the two germline ends. Germline V CDR1 and CDR2: SNHLY, FYNNEI. The CDR3 is 11 amino acids. The DNA of the CDR3 is TGTGCCAGCAGGGCAGGGTCTGAAGCTTTCTTT. Its protein product is CASRAGSEAFF.

The genes are TRBV5-5 and TRBJ1-5; 7 nucleotides agree with TRBD1. J gave up 6 bases and V 3 bases, and 12 bases lay outside the gene matches. CDR3 length: 16 amino acids. Germline CDR1 and CDR2: SGHKS and YYEKEE (reference sequence). The CDR3 sequence: CASSSLERGRGQPQHF. The CDR3, as DNA: TGTGCCAGCAGCTCCCTGGAAAGGGGGCGAGGTCAGCCCCAGCATTTT.

This clone was recorded a few times. V is TRBV2 and J is TRBJ1-5, with 7 nucleotides matching TRBD1. J lost 4 bases, V lost 5 bases, and 5 bases had no gene match. The CDR3 loop spans 14 amino acids. In germline, CDR1 is SNHLY, CDR2 FYNNEI. CDR3 bases: TGTGCCAGCAGTTTACAGGGGAGGAATCAGCCCCAGCATTTT. It encodes CASSLQGRNQPQHF.

The rearrangement uses TRBV10-3 and TRBJ1-1; TRBD1 matches 8 bases. The germline gives CDR1 ENHRY, CDR2 SYGVKD. The CDR3 loop spans 15 amino acids. Germline trimming cut 4 bases from V and 1 base from J; bases unmatched to any gene: 5. CDR3 loop: CAISGQGRPNTEAFF. In nucleotides, the CDR3 is TGTGCCATCAGTGGACAGGGGCGACCGAACACTGAAGCTTTCTTT.

The genes are TRBV4-1 and TRBJ1-6; D not certain. Germline V lookup: CDR1 MGHRA, CDR2 YSYEKL. The CDR3 totals 16 residues. Trimming pared 4 bases from V and 0 bases from J, leaving 10 bases between. The CDR3 region has the DNA TGCGCCAGCAGCCTCCTAAGGAGCTCCTATAATTCACCCCTCCACTTT. Its translation is CASSLLRSSYNSPLHF.

V is TRBV6-2 or TRBV6-3 and J is TRBJ1-1; possible D gene TRBD1, 6 bases. This CDR3 has 12 amino acids. With 3 bases removed from V and 7 bases from J, the gap between germline ends came to 9 bases. In germline, CDR1 is MNHEY, CDR2 SVGEGT. The CDR3 DNA sequence: TGTGCCAGCAGTTATACAGGGCTTGAAGCTTTCTTT. The encoded protein is CASSYTGLEAFF.

The rearrangement joins TRBV6-1 to TRBJ2-4; D might be TRBD1 (5 bases). V was trimmed by 1 base and J by 16 bases, leaving 11 bases between them. The CDR3 sequence is 11 residues long. CDR1 is MNHNS, CDR2 SASEGT, per germline. The CDR3: CASSEGQTAYF. The CDR3, as DNA: TGTGCCAGCAGTGAAGGACAGACAGCCTACTTC.

This clone came up once. V is TRBV18 and J is TRBJ1-1; unclear D gene. CDR1 KGHSH and CDR2 LQKENI come from the germline V gene. Trimming removed 5 bases at V and 2 bases at J, with 12 bases between. The CDR3 has 14 residues. CDR3 region: CASSVRPLNTEAFF. Here the CDR3 DNA reads TGTGCCAGCTCAGTGAGGCCCTTAAACACTGAAGCTTTCTTT.

This clone has just a few counts. This chain connects TRBV7-6 to TRBJ2-1; D uncertain. This CDR3 is built from 15 residues. Trimming pared 5 bases from V and 0 bases from J, leaving 11 bases between. Germline CDR1 is SGHVS and CDR2 is FNYEAQ. The CDR3, as DNA: TGTGCCAGCAGCCTCGGGTACAGCTCCTACAATGAGCAGTTCTTC. It yields the protein CASSLGYSSYNEQFF. Looking up the rest from reference TRBV7-6 and TRBJ2-1 gives the full variable domain: GAGVSQSPRYKVTKRGQDVALRCDPISGHVSLYWYRQALGQGPEFLTYFNYEAQQDKSGLPNDRFSAERPEGSISTLTIQRTEQRDSAMYRCASSLGYSSYNEQFFGPGTRLTVL.

The rearrangement links TRBV3-1 (or the pseudogene TRBV3-2) to TRBJ2-3; D not certain. The CDR3 is made up of 13 amino acids. V was shortened by 4 bases and J by 3 bases, with 8 bases between the two germline ends. Germline V gene lookup returns CDR1 LGHDT and CDR2 YNNKEL (reference sequence). Here the CDR3 reads CASSPYWTDTQYF. The CDR3 coding sequence is TGTGCCAGCAGCCCCTATTGGACAGATACGCAGTATTTT.

The rearrangement uses TRBV15 and TRBJ2-4, with 7 bases fitting TRBD1. Losses at the gene ends were 0 bases for V and 15 bases for J; bases not matched to a gene: 5. The CDR3 spans 12 residues. Looked up from germline, CDR1 is LNHNV and CDR2 is YYDKDF (reference sequence). Written as DNA, the CDR3 is TGTGCCACCAGCAGAGACAGGGGGTTGAGGTACTTC. Its protein is CATSRDRGLRYF.

The chain employs TRBV18 and TRBJ1-6; tentatively, D is TRBD1 (6 bases). V shed 1 base and J shed 4 bases, with 8 bases lying between them. This CDR3 is built from 15 residues. Germline assignment: CDR1 KGHSH and CDR2 LQKENI. CDR3 residues: CASSPLGQYNSPLHF. The CDR3 DNA is TGTGCCAGCTCACCACTTGGACAGTATAATTCACCCCTCCACTTT.

The V gene is TRBV2, the J gene TRBJ2-2; D gene unclear. The CDR3 length is 13 residues. V lost 9 bases to trimming and J lost 0 bases, with 8 bases between them. Germline V CDR1 and CDR2: SNHLY, FYNNEI. In DNA, the CDR3 is TGTGCCAGTGACAACGCGAACACCGGGGAGCTGTTTTTT. The encoded protein is CASDNANTGELFF. Full variable domain (outside the CDR3, taken from reference TRBV2 and TRBJ2-2): EPEVTQTPSHQVTQMGQEVILRCVPISNHLYFYWYRQILGQKVEFLVSFYNNEISEKSEIFDDQFSVERPDGSNFTLKIRSTKLEDSAMYFCASDNANTGELFFGEGSRLTVL.

In its sample, this clone was seen a few times. The J gene is TRBJ1-2, the V gene TRBV2, with unresolved D. The CDR3 sequence is 12 residues long. Trimming stripped 4 bases from V and 1 base from J, with 4 bases between. Germline-derived CDR1 and CDR2 are SNHLY and FYNNEI. In DNA, the CDR3 is TGTGCCAGCAGTGTCAGTAACTATGGCTACACCTTC. Its protein product is CASSVSNYGYTF.